This TCR beta chain comes out of a study of blood T cell repertoires in COVID-19. V dropped 4 bases and J dropped 1; count of bases not matched to a gene: 6. Germline assignment: CDR1 SGHRS and CDR2 YFSETQ. The CDR3 is 16 amino acids. Per the authors' pipeline: The assay estimated nucleated cells by amplifying reference gene primers. The table came from immunoSEQ multiplex PCR; TCRdb's copy has only in-frame clones and leaves some out. V and J calls plus clone size are reproduced from that table; the DNA served to infer D and trimming. The table records 200,000 to 250,000 clones, around 80% of them present only once. Cohort assignment relied on participant-reported clinical history.

This TCR was recovered from a man aged 55 to 70 who had recovered from COVID-19. This chain uses TRBV5-1 with TRBJ2-1; 9 positions match TRBD2. Sequenced input: PBMCs or T cells enriched from blood (not recorded which). The CDR3 loop reads CASSPASGVSYNEQFF. Written as DNA, the CDR3 is TGCGCCAGCAGCCCTGCTAGCGGGGTTTCCTACAATGAGCAGTTCTTC.